This T cell receptor beta chain was sequenced during a study of radiotherapy plus CTLA-4 blockade in lung cancer. Study as a whole: With about a third of patients having disease control, objective responses were seen in less than 20%.

Study-wide findings and caveats: Among reported predictors of response, early blood T cell clone dynamics with interferon-beta performed best.

People whose metastatic non-small-cell lung cancer was chemo-refractory got focal radiation along with CTLA-4 blockade by ipilimumab. In the case of this clone: Its antigen remains unidentified.

The CDR3 has 15 amino acids. V dropped 3 bases and J dropped 5 bases, with 16 bases sitting between them. Germline V gene sequence: CDR1 LNHDA, CDR2 SQIVND (reference sequence). Libraries were prepared by immunoSEQ multiplex PCR; TCRdb keeps only in-frame clonotypes and omits some of them. The repertoire holds under 100,000 clones, about 80% seen once, with 13% to 15% in the top ten. The specimen comprised peripheral blood, sampled from a patient treated with radiotherapy plus ipilimumab. This chain connects TRBV19 to TRBJ1-1; no clear D gene. This sequence originates from a human donor with non-small cell lung cancer that progressed on radiotherapy plus ipilimumab. Here the CDR3 DNA reads TGTGCCAGTAGTATGGACCAAGGGTATTGGACTGAAGCTTTCTTT. It translates to CASSMDQGYWTEAFF.